The 25 T cell receptor beta chains below come from one sample, sequenced in a study of T-cell reconstitution after alpha-beta-depleted transplantation in children. It was with unique molecular identifiers that the TCRbeta library was prepared. A single record per CDR3 protein comes from TCRdb applying MiXCR to the PCR reads. The repertoire holds 500,000 to 600,000 distinct CDR3 sequences, with 20% to 30% as singletons. The sequences come from PBMCs, collected before TCRalphabeta/CD19-depleted stem cell transplant. These receptors were collected from a boy under two years old with Wiskott-Aldrich syndrome, due to receive a stem cell transplant.

In its sample, this clonotype was seen a few times. Written as DNA, the CDR3 is TGTGCCAGCAGCCCCATAAGCGGGAGGGCGACAGATACGCAGTATTTT. It yields the protein CASSPISGRATDTQYF. V gene TRBV3-1 combines with J gene TRBJ2-3, with 10 bases that match TRBD2. This CDR3 is built from 16 residues. Trimming cost V 4 bases and J 3 bases; bases outside gene matches: 7. From germline, CDR1 is LGHDT and CDR2 YNNKEL (reference sequence).

This clonotype has a handful of counts. The chain carries TRBV4-1 and TRBJ1-3; TRBD1 matches at 7 bases. The germline gives CDR1 MGHRA, CDR2 YSYEKL. This CDR3 has 17 amino acids. With 0 bases clipped from V and 0 bases from J, the junction kept 5 bases outside the gene matches. CDR3 nucleotide sequence: TGCGCCAGCAGCCAAGAGGGACAGCTAGCCTCTGGAAACACCATATATTTT. It yields the protein CASSQEGQLASGNTIYF.

This clonotype has just a few counts. The chain has TRBV15 and TRBJ2-1, with 10 bases identical to TRBD1. The CDR3 has 19 residues. Per germline, CDR1 LNHNV and CDR2 YYDKDF (reference sequence). The V gene end was trimmed by 0 bases and the J gene end by 3 bases; junction bases not matched to a gene: 11. The CDR3 protein is CATSRDPPGTGAFYNEQFF. The CDR3 DNA follows: TGTGCCACCAGCAGAGACCCCCCTGGGACAGGGGCCTTCTACAATGAGCAGTTCTTC.

V gene TRBV20-1 combines with J gene TRBJ2-7; no clear D. This CDR3 comprises 12 residues. V lost 6 bases and J 2 bases, leaving 11 bases between the germline ends. CDR1 is DFQATT and CDR2 is SNEGSKA in the germline V gene (reference sequence). The CDR3 reads CSATSRTYEQYF. Written as DNA, the CDR3 is TGCAGTGCCACTTCGAGGACCTACGAGCAGTACTTC.

This chain connects TRBV5-1 to TRBJ2-7; 8 bases align to TRBD1. Germline lookup yields CDR1 SGHRS and CDR2 YFSETQ. The V segment lost 0 bases and the J segment 5 bases; nucleotides outside the gene matches: 7. The CDR3 is 15 amino acids. CDR3 in DNA: TGCGCCAGCAGCTTGGGGGACAGGATAAGCAACGAGCAGTACTTC. Protein: CASSLGDRISNEQYF.

V and J are TRBV20-1 and TRBJ2-3; the D gene is possibly TRBD2 (6 bases). The ends were cut back, 2 bases at V and 4 bases at J, with 13 bases in the middle. This CDR3 region has 14 residues. From germline, CDR1 is DFQATT and CDR2 SNEGSKA (reference sequence). CDR3 loop: CSARRTPSADTQYF. The CDR3 coding sequence is TGCAGTGCTAGAAGGACGCCTAGCGCAGATACGCAGTATTTT.

V gene TRBV5-1 combines with J gene TRBJ2-3; D remains unclear. The CDR3 totals 14 residues. The germline gives CDR1 SGHRS, CDR2 YFSETQ. V was pared by 0 bases and J by 2 bases, with 7 bases between. The CDR3 region is CASSLDSNTDTQYF. CDR3 in DNA: TGCGCCAGCAGCTTGGACAGCAACACAGATACGCAGTATTTT.

This clonotype was recorded a few times. This chain uses TRBV10-3 with TRBJ2-3; D uncertain. Germline V gene data show CDR1 as ENHRY and CDR2 as SYGVKD. The length of the CDR3 is 13 residues. V lost 4 bases, J lost 2 bases, and 7 bases lay in between. The CDR3 region has the DNA TGTGCCATCAGTGTCCGCGACACAGATACGCAGTATTTT. This gives the protein CAISVRDTDTQYF.

This clonotype was found a few times. This chain uses TRBV10-3 with TRBJ1-6; D possibly corresponds to TRBD1 (5 bases). Germline loops: CDR1 ENHRY, CDR2 SYGVKD. V was cut by 6 bases and J by 7 bases, with 22 bases left in between. This CDR3 is 17 amino acids long. The CDR3 bases are TGTGCCATCAGCGAGATACCTCAGGGCGCCGCCAATTCACCCCTCCACTTT. Amino acid sequence: CAISEIPQGAANSPLHF.

The chain joins TRBV5-1 to TRBJ2-1, with 11 positions matching TRBD2. The CDR3 is made up of 18 amino acids. V lost 0 bases, J lost 0 bases, and 5 bases stayed unmatched. Germline loops: CDR1 SGHRS, CDR2 YFSETQ. The CDR3 DNA reads TGCGCCAGCAGCTTGGCCCGACTAGCGGGGACCTCCTACAATGAGCAGTTCTTC. Protein sequence: CASSLARLAGTSYNEQFF. Supplemented by reference TRBV5-1 and TRBJ2-1, the full variable domain reads KAGVTQTPRYLIKTRGQQVTLSCSPISGHRSVSWYQQTPGQGLQFLFEYFSETQRNKGNFPGRFSGRQFSNSRSEMNVSTLELGDSALYLCASSLARLAGTSYNEQFFGPGTRLTVL.

There are a few counts of this clonotype. The V and J genes are TRBV30 and TRBJ2-7, with D perhaps matching TRBD1 or TRBD2 (5 bases each). Per the germline V gene, CDR1 is GTSNPN and CDR2 is SVGIG (reference sequence). The CDR3 runs 14 residues. Between the trimmed V and J ends, which lost 4 bases and 5 bases, there was a span of 18 bases. CDR3 coding DNA: TGTGCCTGGACTCGCCTGGGACGCTCGGACGAGCAGTACTTC. It codes for CAWTRLGRSDEQYF.

This clonotype was counted only a few times. The chain carries TRBV10-3 and TRBJ2-5; perhaps TRBD1 as D (5 bases). This CDR3 is built from 14 residues. CDR1 is ENHRY and CDR2 is SYGVKD in the germline V gene. V lost 3 bases, J lost 2 bases, and 10 bases lay in between. The CDR3, as DNA: TGTGCCATCAGTGAAGGCAGGGAACAAGAGACCCAGTACTTC. It encodes CAISEGREQETQYF.

In this sample, this clonotype turned up a few times. This chain links TRBV6-1 with TRBJ2-4; D remains ambiguous. The germline V and J ends were trimmed by 7 bases and 0 bases, with 16 bases remaining between them. This CDR3 contains 16 residues. Germline V lookup: CDR1 MNHNS, CDR2 SASEGT. The CDR3 is CASTRRHTLAKNIQYF. The CDR3 DNA follows: TGTGCCAGCACTCGACGACACACACTAGCCAAAAACATTCAGTACTTC.

The chain carries TRBV5-1 and TRBJ2-3, with TRBD2 matching over 10 bases. V lost 4 bases to trimming and J lost 2 bases; unmatched junction nucleotides: 7. The germline V gene encodes CDR1 SGHRS and CDR2 YFSETQ. The CDR3 covers 16 residues. CDR3 coding DNA: TGCGCCAGCAGCCGTGGACTAGCGGAGTACACAGATACGCAGTATTTT. Translation gives CASSRGLAEYTDTQYF.

This clonotype has more than one count but fewer than ten. J is TRBJ1-2 and V is TRBV5-6; no clear D gene. V shed 2 bases and J shed 4 bases, with 12 bases lying between them. The CDR3 has 14 residues. Germline CDR1 is SGHDT and CDR2 is YYEEEE. CDR3 bases: TGTGCCAGCAGCTTTGGGTCGGCGGGCTATGGCTACACCTTC. Protein: CASSFGSAGYGYTF.

In this sample, this clonotype turned up a few times. V and J are TRBV15 and TRBJ2-1; a possible D gene is TRBD1 (5 bases). The V end lost 5 bases, the J end lost 4 bases, and 12 bases lay between the germline ends. CDR3 length equals 14 residues. In germline, CDR1 is LNHNV, CDR2 YYDKDF (reference sequence). CDR3 DNA: TGTGCCACCAGCGCGGACACCTGGTACAATGAGCAGTTCTTC. Translated, it gives CATSADTWYNEQFF.

This chain joins TRBV20-1 and TRBJ2-4; D perhaps matches TRBD2 (5 bases). Germline-derived CDR1 and CDR2 are DFQATT and SNEGSKA (reference sequence). The CDR3 is 15 residues long. Between the trimmed V and J ends, which lost 4 bases and 0 bases, there was a span of 13 bases. The CDR3 is CSAISTEVAKNIQYF. CDR3 nucleotides: TGCAGTGCTATCTCCACGGAGGTAGCCAAAAACATTCAGTACTTC.

This clonotype occurred a few times. V usage is TRBV9 and J usage is TRBJ2-1; D remains unclear. Per the germline V gene, CDR1 is SGDLS and CDR2 is YYNGEE. The CDR3 contains 13 residues. Between the trimmed V and J ends, which lost 2 bases and 5 bases, there was a span of 8 bases. For the CDR3, the DNA is TGTGCCAGCAGCGTTGCAAGAAACAATGAGCAGTTCTTC. Translating gives CASSVARNNEQFF.

This clonotype was recorded only once. The gene calls are TRBV12-3 or TRBV12-4 and TRBJ2-1; 11 nucleotides agree with TRBD2. The CDR3 sequence is 20 residues long. J was trimmed by 4 bases and V by 3 bases; bases with no gene match: 17. The CDR3 sequence is CASSFRRTSGPPFLYNEQFF. Written as DNA, the CDR3 is TGTGCCAGCAGTTTTAGAAGGACTAGCGGGCCTCCCTTTTTGTACAATGAGCAGTTCTTC.

Points on this clonotype: An end of the junction differs from the germline gene, which may be a read error. This chain joins TRBV20-1 and TRBJ2-1; 10 nucleotides line up with TRBD2. The CDR3 consists of 17 residues. Germline V CDR1 and CDR2: DFQATT, SNEGSKA (reference sequence). In nucleotides, the CDR3 is TGCAGTCCTAGCGGGAGAGACCCTGCAAAGATCTACAATGAGCAGTTCTTC. Its protein is CSPSGRDPAKIYNEQFF.

This clonotype was detected a few times. The CDR3 loop is CASSVATGPGELFF. The CDR3 region has the DNA TGTGCCAGCAGCGTAGCCACAGGGCCCGGGGAGCTGTTTTTT. The chain links TRBV9 to TRBJ2-2; a possible D gene is TRBD1 (6 bases). The ends were cut back, 0 bases at V and 6 bases at J, with 9 bases in the middle. The CDR3 is made up of 14 amino acids. The germline CDR1 and CDR2 sequences are SGDLS and YYNGEE.

The rearrangement joins TRBV7-9 to TRBJ2-7; 9 positions agree with TRBD2. CDR3 size: 14 residues. V was clipped by 6 bases and J by 5 bases; unmatched bases: 8. Germline lookup yields CDR1 SEHNR and CDR2 FQNEAQ (reference sequence). CDR3 bases: TGTGCCAGCAGTCAAAGGACTAGCGCCCACGAGCAGTACTTC. This sequence encodes CASSQRTSAHEQYF. The whole variable domain, remainder taken from reference TRBV7-9 and TRBJ2-7, is DTGVSQNPRHKITKRGQNVTFRCDPISEHNRLYWYRQTLGQGPEFLTYFQNEAQLEKSRLLSDRFSAERPKGSFSTLEIQRTEQGDSAMYLCASSQRTSAHEQYFGPGTRLTVT.

This clonotype was seen a handful of times. The chain has TRBV20-1 and TRBJ2-6, with TRBD1 identical over 9 bases. Germline CDR1 and CDR2: DFQATT and SNEGSKA (reference sequence). This CDR3 region has 15 residues. The V gene end was trimmed by 5 bases and the J gene end by 1 base; junction bases not matched to a gene: 3. The CDR3 loop is CSADRGGSGANVLTF. The CDR3 DNA sequence: TGCAGTGCTGACAGGGGGGGATCTGGGGCCAACGTCCTGACTTTC.

This clonotype was seen a few times. V and J are TRBV4-2 and TRBJ1-2, with 7 bases matching TRBD1. This CDR3 has 13 amino acids. Unmatched junction bases numbered 3, after V lost 4 bases and J lost 4 bases. Germline V gene lookup returns CDR1 LGHNA and CDR2 YNFKEQ. Here the CDR3 reads CASSRRDSYGYTF. The CDR3, as DNA: TGTGCCAGCAGCCGGCGGGACAGCTATGGCTACACCTTC.

This clonotype was observed a few times. The rearrangement links TRBV12-3 or TRBV12-4 to TRBJ2-3; the match to TRBD1 covers 8 bases. The length of the CDR3 is 16 residues. V lost 5 bases to trimming and J lost 1 base; unmatched junction nucleotides: 8. CDR3 region: CASSRGGQGGTDTQYF. The DNA for the CDR3 is TGTGCCAGCAGTCGGGGAGGACAGGGCGGCACAGATACGCAGTATTTT.